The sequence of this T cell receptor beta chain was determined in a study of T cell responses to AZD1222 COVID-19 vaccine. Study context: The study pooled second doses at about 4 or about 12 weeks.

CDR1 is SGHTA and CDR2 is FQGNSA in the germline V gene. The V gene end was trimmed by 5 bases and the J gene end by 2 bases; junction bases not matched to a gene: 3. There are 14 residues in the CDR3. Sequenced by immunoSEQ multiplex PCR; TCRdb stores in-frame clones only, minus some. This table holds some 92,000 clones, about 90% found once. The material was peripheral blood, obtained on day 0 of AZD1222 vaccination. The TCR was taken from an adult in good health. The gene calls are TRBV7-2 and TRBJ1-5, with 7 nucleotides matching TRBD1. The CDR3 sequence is CASSRDRGNQPQHF. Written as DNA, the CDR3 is TGTGCCAGCAGCCGTGACAGGGGCAATCAGCCCCAGCATTTT.